The sequence of this T cell receptor beta chain was determined in a study of HIV-infected patients and healthy controls. For the study at large: Viral load fell to undetectable in about 75% of the 16 patients by the second blood draw.

About 540 ng RNA was reverse transcribed with alpha and beta constant-region primers. Using multiplexing indices, alpha and beta chain libraries were generated apart by chain-specific third strand synthesis. MiXCR, run by TCRdb on the 5' RACE reads, gives a single entry per CDR3 protein. The data contain around 4,300 distinct CDR3 sequences, around 5.5% of them singletons. Roughly three months, about 14 weeks, into antiretroviral therapy, follow-up blood was collected. All unsorted peripheral T cells were captured because whole blood was used without fractionation. An approximately 2.5 ml peripheral blood sample was taken for RNA. By sample fraction, this clonotype is medium-sized. Trimming removed 3 bases at V and 3 bases at J, with 9 bases between. The germline gives CDR1 SGHTA, CDR2 FQGNSA. CDR3 size: 14 residues.

Sequenced here: blood, sampled during antiretroviral therapy. The chain links TRBV7-2 to TRBJ1-5; D unclear. The sequence was obtained from an adult with HIV infection. CDR3 amino acids: CASSFGRFNQPQHF. CDR3 nucleotides: TGTGCCAGCAGCTTTGGACGGTTCAATCAGCCCCAGCATTTT.